This T cell receptor beta chain appears in the sequencing data of a study of CD8 T cells in Susac syndrome. RNA in amounts of 0.5 to 1 ug was reverse transcribed with random hexamers. TCRdb re-derived calls from the immunoSEQ multiplex PCR reads in MiXCR, one entry per CDR3 protein. Found here are 150,000 to 250,000 distinct CDR3 sequences, about 95% of them singletons; the top ten hold 0.093%. The authors negatively isolated CD8+ and CD4+ T cells and FACS-enriched TEMRA cells. The CDR3 is 13 amino acids. Trimming pared 4 bases from V and 1 base from J, leaving 9 bases between. Per the germline V gene, CDR1 is DFQATT and CDR2 is SNEGSKA (reference sequence).

The specimen was CD4+ T cells from PBMCs. This receptor was taken from a human donor with multiple sclerosis. V usage is TRBV20-1 and J usage is TRBJ2-3; no clear D. The CDR3 protein is CSANLLRTDTQYF. In DNA, the CDR3 is TGCAGTGCTAATCTACTTCGCACAGATACGCAGTATTTT.